The 19 T cell receptor beta chains in this list originate from one sample, sequenced in a study of blood T cell repertoires in COVID-19. Libraries were prepared by immunoSEQ multiplex PCR; TCRdb keeps only in-frame clonotypes and omits some of them. This table holds 50,000 to 65,000 clones, roughly nine tenths found once. Material: peripheral blood. Receptors were obtained from a woman aged 60-75 years with active or convalescent COVID-19.

The rearrangement uses TRBV24-1 and TRBJ2-5; no clear D gene. Germline-derived CDR1 and CDR2 are KGHDR and SFDVKD. The V gene lost 1 base and the J gene lost 3 bases, with 14 bases spanning the gap. The CDR3 is 16 residues long. CDR3 loop: CATSDFTSSLEETQYF. The DNA of the CDR3 is TGTGCCACCAGTGATTTTACGTCGAGCTTAGAAGAGACCCAGTACTTC.

This chain links TRBV9 with TRBJ2-3; 8 positions agree with TRBD2. This CDR3 contains 14 residues. Germline lookup yields CDR1 SGDLS and CDR2 YYNGEE. Trimming took 4 bases from V and 2 from J; bases not matched to a gene: 3. The CDR3 region has the DNA TGTGCCAGCAGCACTAGCGGAGCCACAGATACGCAGTATTTT. It yields the protein CASSTSGATDTQYF.

This clone was counted a few times. This chain joins TRBV6-5 and TRBJ2-7; unclear D gene. The CDR3 consists of 14 residues. V was pared by 5 bases and J by 0 bases, with 11 bases between. CDR1 and CDR2 (germline): MNHEY, SVGAGI. CDR3 amino acids: CASSTSTNSYEQYF. CDR3 DNA: TGTGCCAGCAGTACCTCCACTAACTCCTACGAGCAGTACTTC.

This chain joins TRBV13 and TRBJ1-6; tentative D call: TRBD1 (5 bases). Germline CDR1 reads PRHDT; CDR2 reads FYEKMQ (reference sequence). V lost 6 bases, J lost 9 bases, and 12 bases lay in between. The CDR3 consists of 13 residues. This CDR3 reads CASRDWTSSPLHF. CDR3 bases: TGTGCCAGCAGGGATTGGACAAGTTCACCCCTCCACTTT. Looking up the rest from reference TRBV13 and TRBJ1-6 gives the full variable domain: AAGVIQSPRHLIKEKRETATLKCYPIPRHDTVYWYQQGPGQDPQFLISFYEKMQSDKGSIPDRFSAQQFSDYHSELNMSSLELGDSALYFCASRDWTSSPLHFGNGTRLTVT.

This clone was detected only a few times. The chain employs TRBV7-9 and TRBJ1-6; TRBD1 agrees at 9 bases. V dropped 1 base and J dropped 11; count of bases not matched to a gene: 6. Germline loops: CDR1 SEHNR, CDR2 FQNEAQ (reference sequence). The CDR3 loop spans 15 amino acids. The CDR3 region has the DNA TGTGCCAGCAGCTTAGATGGGACAGGGTCGCCACCCCTCCACTTT. Its protein is CASSLDGTGSPPLHF.

This chain links TRBV9 with TRBJ2-1; 15 bases agree with TRBD2. Germline CDR1 and CDR2: SGDLS and YYNGEE. The CDR3 length is 18 residues. V lost 3 bases, J lost 2 bases, and 6 bases stayed unmatched. CDR3 region: CASSATGTSGGTYNEQFF. In DNA, the CDR3 is TGTGCCAGCAGCGCCACCGGGACTAGCGGGGGGACCTACAATGAGCAGTTCTTC.

This clone appeared once. This CDR3 is CASWDRGNTEAFF. The CDR3 DNA is TGTGCCAGCTGGGACAGGGGAAACACTGAAGCTTTCTTT. The rearrangement uses TRBV28 and TRBJ1-1; TRBD1 matches 10 bases. V shed 8 bases and J 2 bases; nucleotides not matched to a gene: 2. This CDR3 contains 13 residues. Germline assignment: CDR1 MDHEN and CDR2 SYDVKM. Together with reference TRBV28 and TRBJ1-1, the CDR3 gives the full variable domain: DVKVTQSSRYLVKRTGEKVFLECVQDMDHENMFWYRQDPGLGLRLIYFSYDVKMKEKGDIPEGYSVSREKKERFSLILESASTNQTSMYLCASWDRGNTEAFFGQGTRLTVV.

The chain carries TRBV3-1 (or the pseudogene TRBV3-2) and TRBJ1-1; the D gene is possibly TRBD1 (5 bases). V was clipped by 3 bases and J by 6 bases, with 8 bases between them. This CDR3 spans 12 amino acids. From germline, CDR1 is LGHDT and CDR2 YNNKEL (reference sequence). CDR3 protein: CASSQSQAEAFF. The CDR3 nucleotides are TGTGCCAGCAGCCAGTCACAGGCTGAAGCTTTCTTT.

The CDR3 loop is CASSLGLALYF. CDR3 DNA: TGTGCCAGCAGCCTTGGACTAGCGCTGTACTTC. The chain is built from TRBV6-5 and TRBJ2-7, with 9 bases lining up with TRBD2. Looked up from germline, CDR1 is MNHEY and CDR2 is SVGAGI. The CDR3 runs 11 residues. V lost 6 bases, J lost 12 bases, and 6 bases stayed unmatched.

The chain has TRBV11-2 and TRBJ1-5; D gene ambiguous. Germline V gene data show CDR1 as SGHAT and CDR2 as FQNNGV. The V end was cut by 5 bases, the J end by 7 bases, with 15 bases between. The CDR3 covers 14 residues. The CDR3 DNA reads as TGTGCCAGCAGCCCCCGGGTGGAGGGACAGCCCCAGCATTTT. This codes for CASSPRVEGQPQHF.

The chain joins TRBV19 to TRBJ2-6; D gene uncertain. CDR1 is LNHDA and CDR2 is SQIVND in the germline V gene (reference sequence). Trimming removed 7 bases from V and 4 bases from J, with 11 bases in between. This CDR3 spans 14 amino acids. The CDR3 region is CASTSGSGANVLTF. CDR3 nucleotides: TGTGCCAGTACCTCAGGATCCGGGGCCAACGTCCTGACTTTC.

The V gene is TRBV7-2, the J gene TRBJ1-2; 8 bases agree with TRBD1. The J segment lost 7 bases and the V segment lost 5 bases, leaving 15 bases of the junction unmatched. The CDR3 extends over 16 amino acids. Germline CDR1 SGHTA, CDR2 FQGNSA. CDR3 residues: CASSPGTGAPLGGYTF. In DNA, the CDR3 is TGTGCCAGCAGCCCAGGGACAGGAGCTCCCCTTGGTGGCTACACCTTC.

This rearrangement joins TRBV6-1 to TRBJ2-7, with TRBD2 identical over 11 bases. This CDR3 comprises 16 residues. CDR1 and CDR2 from the germline V gene are MNHNS and SASEGT. Trimming cost V 2 bases and J 2 bases; bases outside gene matches: 5. The CDR3 sequence is CASSETVAGGTYEQYF. In DNA form, the CDR3 reads TGTGCCAGCAGTGAAACTGTAGCGGGAGGGACCTACGAGCAGTACTTC.

This clone was seen only a few times. The rearrangement joins TRBV4-2 to TRBJ1-1, with TRBD1 as a possible D gene (6 bases). Per germline, CDR1 LGHNA and CDR2 YNFKEQ. The germline V and J ends were trimmed by 5 bases and 5 bases, with 12 bases remaining between them. The CDR3 spans 13 residues. The CDR3 DNA is TGTGCCAGCAGCGGGGGCCGGGAAACTGAAGCTTTCTTT. Encoded protein: CASSGGRETEAFF.

The chain joins TRBV7-9 to TRBJ2-4; 10 nucleotides agree with TRBD2. V shed 8 bases and J 0 bases; nucleotides not matched to a gene: 7. Germline assignment: CDR1 SEHNR and CDR2 FQNEAQ (reference sequence). The CDR3 runs 16 residues. The CDR3 region has the DNA TGTGCCAGCGGCGCACTAGCGGGGTTAGCCAAAAACATTCAGTACTTC. This encodes CASGALAGLAKNIQYF.

The gene calls are TRBV7-7 and TRBJ2-1; 12 bases fit TRBD2. Germline CDR1 and CDR2: SSHAT and FNYEAQ (reference sequence). V lost 9 bases and J lost 9; bases outside the gene matches: 12. CDR3 size: 15 residues. As DNA, the CDR3 is TGTGCCAGTTCGCCCCTAGCGGGGGGGCGGGGTGAGCAGTTCTTC. Translation gives CASSPLAGGRGEQFF.

This clone turned up a few times. The chain is built from TRBV10-1 and TRBJ1-1; maybe TRBD1 (6 bases). Per the germline V gene, CDR1 is WNHNN and CDR2 is SYGVQD (reference sequence). The CDR3 has 19 amino acids. The germline V and J ends were trimmed by 2 bases and 5 bases, with 27 bases remaining between them. The DNA of the CDR3 is TGCGCCAGCAGTGAGAGGGGAACCAGGGACACCGGCCATGGGACTGAAGCTTTCTTT. The encoded protein is CASSERGTRDTGHGTEAFF.

The chain employs TRBV6-5 and TRBJ2-6; D call uncertain. The CDR3 covers 13 residues. From germline, CDR1 is MNHEY and CDR2 SVGAGI. Trimming shortened V by 6 bases and J by 4 bases, and 7 bases separated the two germline ends. This CDR3 reads CASSPPGANVLTF. DNA of the CDR3: TGTGCCAGCAGCCCCCCAGGGGCCAACGTCCTGACTTTC.

This clone occurred once. The chain has TRBV28 and TRBJ2-7, with 7 bases matching TRBD1. The CDR3 totals 12 residues. Germline values: CDR1 MDHEN, CDR2 SYDVKM. V trimming: 8 bases; J trimming: 5 bases; junction bases outside the gene matches: 6. CDR3 sequence reads: CASREDRDEQYF. The CDR3 DNA reads as TGTGCCAGCCGAGAAGACAGGGACGAGCAGTACTTC.